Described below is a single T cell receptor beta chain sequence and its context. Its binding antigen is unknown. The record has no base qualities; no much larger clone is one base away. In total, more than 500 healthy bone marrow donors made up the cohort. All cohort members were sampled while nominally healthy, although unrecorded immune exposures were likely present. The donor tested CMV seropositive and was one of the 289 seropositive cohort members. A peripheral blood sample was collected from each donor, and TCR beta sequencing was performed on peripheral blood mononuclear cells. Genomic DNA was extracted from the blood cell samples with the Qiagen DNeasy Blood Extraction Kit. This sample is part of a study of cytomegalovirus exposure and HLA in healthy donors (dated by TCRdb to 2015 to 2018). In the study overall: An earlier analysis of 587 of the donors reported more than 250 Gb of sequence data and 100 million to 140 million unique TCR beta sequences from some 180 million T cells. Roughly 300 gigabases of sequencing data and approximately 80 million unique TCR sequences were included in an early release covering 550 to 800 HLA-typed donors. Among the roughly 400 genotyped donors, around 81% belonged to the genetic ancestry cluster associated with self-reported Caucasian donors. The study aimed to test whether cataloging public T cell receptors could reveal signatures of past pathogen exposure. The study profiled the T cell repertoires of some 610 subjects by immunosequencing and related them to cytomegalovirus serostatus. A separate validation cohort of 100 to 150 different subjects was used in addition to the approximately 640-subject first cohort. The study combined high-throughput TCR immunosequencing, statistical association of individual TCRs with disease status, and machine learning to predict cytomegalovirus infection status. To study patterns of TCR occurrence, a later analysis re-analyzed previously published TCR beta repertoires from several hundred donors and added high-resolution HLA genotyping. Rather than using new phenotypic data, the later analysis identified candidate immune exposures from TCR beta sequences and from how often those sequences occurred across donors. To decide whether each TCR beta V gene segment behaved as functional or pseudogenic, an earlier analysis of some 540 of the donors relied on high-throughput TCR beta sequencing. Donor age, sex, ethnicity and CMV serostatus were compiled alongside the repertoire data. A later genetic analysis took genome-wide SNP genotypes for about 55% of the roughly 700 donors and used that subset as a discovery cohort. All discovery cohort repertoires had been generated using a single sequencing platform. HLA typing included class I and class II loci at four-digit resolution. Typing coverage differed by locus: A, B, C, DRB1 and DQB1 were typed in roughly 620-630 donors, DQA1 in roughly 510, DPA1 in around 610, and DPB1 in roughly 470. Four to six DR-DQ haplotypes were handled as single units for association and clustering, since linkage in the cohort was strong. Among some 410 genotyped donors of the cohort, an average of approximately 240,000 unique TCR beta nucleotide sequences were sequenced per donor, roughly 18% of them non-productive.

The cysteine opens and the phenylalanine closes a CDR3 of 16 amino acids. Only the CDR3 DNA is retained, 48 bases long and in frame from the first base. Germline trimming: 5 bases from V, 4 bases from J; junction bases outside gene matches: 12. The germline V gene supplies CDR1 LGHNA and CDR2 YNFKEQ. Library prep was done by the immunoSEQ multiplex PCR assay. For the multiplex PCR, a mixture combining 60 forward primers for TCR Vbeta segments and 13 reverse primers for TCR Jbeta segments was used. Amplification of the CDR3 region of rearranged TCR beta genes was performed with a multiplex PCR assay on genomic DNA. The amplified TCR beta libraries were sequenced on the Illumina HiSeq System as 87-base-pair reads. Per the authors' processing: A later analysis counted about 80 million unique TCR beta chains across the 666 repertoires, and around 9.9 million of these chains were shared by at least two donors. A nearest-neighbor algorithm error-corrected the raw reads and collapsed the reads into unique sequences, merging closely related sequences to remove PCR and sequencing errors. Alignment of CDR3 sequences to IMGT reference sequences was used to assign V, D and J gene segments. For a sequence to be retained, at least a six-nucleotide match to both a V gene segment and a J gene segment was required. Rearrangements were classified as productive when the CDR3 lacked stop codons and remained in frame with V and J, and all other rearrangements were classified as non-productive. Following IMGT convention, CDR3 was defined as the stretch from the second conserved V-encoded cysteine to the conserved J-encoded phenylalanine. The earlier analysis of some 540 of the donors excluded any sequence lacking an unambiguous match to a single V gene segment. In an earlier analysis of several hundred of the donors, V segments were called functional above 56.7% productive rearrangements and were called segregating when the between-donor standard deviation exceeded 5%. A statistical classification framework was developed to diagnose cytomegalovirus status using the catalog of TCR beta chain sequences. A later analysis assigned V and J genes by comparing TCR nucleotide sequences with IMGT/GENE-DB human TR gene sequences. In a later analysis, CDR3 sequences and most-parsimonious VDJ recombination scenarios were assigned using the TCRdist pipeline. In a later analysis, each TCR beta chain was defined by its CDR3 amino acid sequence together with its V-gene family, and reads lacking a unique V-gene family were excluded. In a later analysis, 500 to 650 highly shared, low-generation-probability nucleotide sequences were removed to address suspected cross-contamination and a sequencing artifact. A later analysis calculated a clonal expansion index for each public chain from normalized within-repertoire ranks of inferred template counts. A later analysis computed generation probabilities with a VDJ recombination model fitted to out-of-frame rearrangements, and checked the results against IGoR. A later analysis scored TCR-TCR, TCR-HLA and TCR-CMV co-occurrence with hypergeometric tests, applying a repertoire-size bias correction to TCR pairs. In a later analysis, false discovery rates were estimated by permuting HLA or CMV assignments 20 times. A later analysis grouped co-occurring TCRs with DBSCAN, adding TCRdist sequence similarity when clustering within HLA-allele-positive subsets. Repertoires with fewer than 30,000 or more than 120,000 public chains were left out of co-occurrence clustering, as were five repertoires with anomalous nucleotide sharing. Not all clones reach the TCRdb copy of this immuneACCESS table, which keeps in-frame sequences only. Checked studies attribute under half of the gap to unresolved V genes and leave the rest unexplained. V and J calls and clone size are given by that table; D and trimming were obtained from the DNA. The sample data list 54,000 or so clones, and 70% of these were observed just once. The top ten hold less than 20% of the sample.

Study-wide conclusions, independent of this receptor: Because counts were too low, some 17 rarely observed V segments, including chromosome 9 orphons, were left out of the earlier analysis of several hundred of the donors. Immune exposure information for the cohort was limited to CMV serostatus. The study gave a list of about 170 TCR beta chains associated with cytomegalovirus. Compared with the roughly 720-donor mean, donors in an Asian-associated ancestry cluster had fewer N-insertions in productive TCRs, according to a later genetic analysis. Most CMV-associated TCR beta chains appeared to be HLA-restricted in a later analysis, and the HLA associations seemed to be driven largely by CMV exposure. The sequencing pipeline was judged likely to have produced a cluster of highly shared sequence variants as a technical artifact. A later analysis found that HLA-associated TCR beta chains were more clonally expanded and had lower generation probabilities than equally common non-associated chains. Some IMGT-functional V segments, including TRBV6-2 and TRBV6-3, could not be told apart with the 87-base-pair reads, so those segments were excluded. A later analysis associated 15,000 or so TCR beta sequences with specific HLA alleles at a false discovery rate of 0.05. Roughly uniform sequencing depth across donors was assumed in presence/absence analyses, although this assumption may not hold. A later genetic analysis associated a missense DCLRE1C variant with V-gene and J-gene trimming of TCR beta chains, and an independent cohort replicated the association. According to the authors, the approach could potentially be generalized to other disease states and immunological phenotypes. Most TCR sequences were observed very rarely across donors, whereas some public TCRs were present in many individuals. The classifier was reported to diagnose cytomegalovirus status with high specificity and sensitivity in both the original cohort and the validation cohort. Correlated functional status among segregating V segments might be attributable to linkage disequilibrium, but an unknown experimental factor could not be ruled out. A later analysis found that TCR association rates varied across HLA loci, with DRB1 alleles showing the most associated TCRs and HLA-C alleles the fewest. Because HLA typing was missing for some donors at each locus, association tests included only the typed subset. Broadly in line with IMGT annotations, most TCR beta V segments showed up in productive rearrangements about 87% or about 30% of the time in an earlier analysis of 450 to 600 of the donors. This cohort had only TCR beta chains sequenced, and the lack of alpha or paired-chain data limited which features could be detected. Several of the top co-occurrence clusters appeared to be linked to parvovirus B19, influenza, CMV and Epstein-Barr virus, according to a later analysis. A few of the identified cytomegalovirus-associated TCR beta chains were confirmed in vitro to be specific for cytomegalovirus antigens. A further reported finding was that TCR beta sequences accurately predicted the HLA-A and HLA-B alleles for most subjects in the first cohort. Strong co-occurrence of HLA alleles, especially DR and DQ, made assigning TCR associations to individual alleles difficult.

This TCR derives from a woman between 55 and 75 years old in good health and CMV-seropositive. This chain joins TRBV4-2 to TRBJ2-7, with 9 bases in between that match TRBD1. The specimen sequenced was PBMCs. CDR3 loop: CASSSVEGTGWYEQYF. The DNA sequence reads TGTGCCAGCAGCTCAGTGGAAGGGACAGGGTGGTACGAGCAGTACTTC.